The 32 T cell receptor beta chains presented below share a single source sample, sequenced in a study of T cells in Graves' hyperthyroidism and ophthalmopathy. RNA transcripts served as the template for amplifying TCR beta CDR3 regions. A first-round RT-PCR of the TCR CDR3 used the HTBI primer set. TCRdb re-derived calls from the multiplex PCR reads in MiXCR, one entry per CDR3 protein. The data contain 450,000 to 600,000 distinct CDR3 sequences, 14% of them seen just once; the ten biggest clones take up approximately 15%. The sequencing sample was made of blood. Receptors originate from a woman between 40 and 55 years old with Graves' hyperthyroidism.

This clonotype appeared a few times. The chain combines TRBV2 with TRBJ1-1, with D tentatively TRBD1 (6 bases). The V end lost 0 bases, the J end lost 0 bases, and 17 bases lay between the germline ends. CDR1 is SNHLY and CDR2 is FYNNEI in the germline V gene. The CDR3 loop spans 18 amino acids. The CDR3 DNA is TGTGCCAGCAGTGAAGCGGCGCATCCGACAGGATTGAACACTGAAGCTTTCTTT. Translated, it gives CASSEAAHPTGLNTEAFF.

This clonotype was seen a few times. The CDR3 DNA reads as TGTGCCAGCAGCTTCCAGACAGGGTCCACCGGGGAGCTGTTTTTT. Protein: CASSFQTGSTGELFF. The rearrangement uses TRBV5-4 and TRBJ2-2, with TRBD1 matching 7 bases. V lost 2 bases and J lost 4; bases outside the gene matches: 5. CDR3 length equals 15 residues. The V gene's germline CDR1 is SGHNT and CDR2 YYREEE (reference sequence). Based on the CDR3 plus reference TRBV5-4 and TRBJ2-2, the full variable domain is ETGVTQSPTHLIKTRGQQVTLRCSSQSGHNTVSWYQQALGQGPQFIFQYYREEENGRGNFPPRFSGLQFPNYSSELNVNALELDDSALYLCASSFQTGSTGELFFGEGSRLTVL.

This clonotype was picked up many times. The chain is built from TRBV27 and TRBJ2-7; D gene unclear. V lost 3 bases and J lost 6, with 12 bases in between. CDR1 MNHEY and CDR2 SMNVEV come from the germline V gene (reference sequence). This CDR3 has 13 residues. For the CDR3, the DNA is TGTGCCAGCAGTTTTTCAAGGGTGGGCGAGCAGTACTTC. Translated: CASSFSRVGEQYF.

This clonotype was recorded a few times. This chain connects TRBV20-1 to TRBJ2-7, with 10 bases lining up with TRBD2. CDR3 length: 14 residues. Looked up from germline, CDR1 is DFQATT and CDR2 is SNEGSKA (reference sequence). The CDR3 protein is CSTLTASGSYEQYF. In nucleotides, the CDR3 is TGCAGCACCCTCACCGCTAGCGGGAGTTACGAGCAGTACTTC.

The table lists this clonotype with many counts. The chain joins TRBV20-1 to TRBJ1-1; no definite D call. The ends were cut back, 6 bases at V and 1 base at J, with 12 bases in the middle. This CDR3 region has 13 residues. Germline loops: CDR1 DFQATT, CDR2 SNEGSKA (reference sequence). CDR3 loop: CSAPAGGNTEAFF. The CDR3 bases are TGCAGTGCCCCAGCGGGAGGGAACACTGAAGCTTTCTTT.

This clonotype appeared a few times. The chain carries TRBV7-2 and TRBJ2-1, with 11 bases fitting TRBD2. This CDR3 spans 16 amino acids. In germline, CDR1 is SGHTA, CDR2 FQGNSA. The J segment lost 4 bases and the V segment lost 1 base, leaving 3 bases of the junction unmatched. The CDR3 sequence is CASSLVGLAVYNEQFF. CDR3 nucleotides: TGTGCCAGCAGCTTAGTGGGACTAGCGGTTTACAATGAGCAGTTCTTC.

The table lists this clonotype with many counts. The chain has TRBV29-1 and TRBJ2-7; possibly TRBD2 for D (5 bases). V was shortened by 4 bases and J by 2 bases, with 12 bases between the two germline ends. The CDR3 contains 13 residues. CDR1 and CDR2 (germline): SQVTM, ANQGSEA. This CDR3 is CSVAAPGTYEQYF. CDR3 bases: TGCAGCGTTGCCGCCCCCGGGACCTACGAGCAGTACTTC.

Remarks on this clonotype: Relative to the germline gene, one junction end is altered; a read error may explain this. The CDR3 sequence: CAGSFGGVDYGYTF. The CDR3 nucleotides read TGTGCCGGCAGTTTTGGAGGAGTGGACTATGGCTACACCTTC. J is TRBJ1-2 and V is TRBV28, with unresolved D. The CDR3 runs 14 residues. Germline CDR1 is MDHEN and CDR2 is SYDVKM.

In its sample, this clonotype was seen a few times. The V call is TRBV7-2, the J call TRBJ2-7, with D perhaps matching TRBD2 (6 bases). CDR1 SGHTA and CDR2 FQGNSA come from the germline V gene. With 5 bases removed from V and 0 bases from J, the gap between germline ends came to 14 bases. The length of the CDR3 is 15 residues. Here the CDR3 DNA reads TGTGCCAGCAGCAGGGACTTCCATAACTCCTACGAGCAGTACTTC. It is translated as CASSRDFHNSYEQYF.

The chain recombines TRBV7-2 with TRBJ2-7, with D perhaps being TRBD1 or TRBD2 (5 bases each). Per the germline V gene, CDR1 is SGHTA and CDR2 is FQGNSA. Trimming took 6 bases from V and 3 from J, leaving 18 bases between them. The CDR3 spans 15 residues. The CDR3 here is CASRFTGTSGYEQYF. CDR3 nucleotides: TGTGCCAGCAGATTTACCGGGACGTCAGGCTACGAGCAGTACTTC.

V and J are TRBV28 and TRBJ1-5; D unclear. Germline loops: CDR1 MDHEN, CDR2 SYDVKM. The CDR3 is made up of 12 amino acids. Trimming removed 4 bases at V and 8 bases at J, with 9 bases between. This chain's CDR3 is CASSSPDKPQHF. The CDR3 DNA is TGTGCCAGCAGTTCTCCGGATAAGCCCCAGCATTTT.

The V and J genes are TRBV5-1 and TRBJ2-7; D may be TRBD1 (5 bases). Looked up from germline, CDR1 is SGHRS and CDR2 is YFSETQ. Trimming pared 1 base from V and 2 bases from J, leaving 10 bases between. The CDR3 loop spans 14 amino acids. The CDR3 DNA sequence: TGCGCCAGCAGCTTGATTGCAGGGACCTACGAGCAGTACTTC. It encodes CASSLIAGTYEQYF.

In its sample, this clonotype was seen many times. The chain couples TRBV28 to TRBJ1-5; TRBD1 aligns across 9 bases. Per the germline V gene, CDR1 is MDHEN and CDR2 is SYDVKM. The CDR3 consists of 19 residues. J gave up 0 bases and V 6 bases, and 15 bases lay outside the gene matches. The CDR3 DNA is TGTGCCAGCAGCCTAACCGGGACAGGGCCATTTGGTAGCAATCAGCCCCAGCATTTT. The encoded protein is CASSLTGTGPFGSNQPQHF.

Only a few counts were recorded for this clonotype. This sequence joins TRBV12-3 or TRBV12-4 and TRBJ1-2; D gene uncertain. The CDR3 sequence is 14 residues long. V was clipped by 3 bases and J by 4 bases, with 12 bases between them. The CDR3 sequence: CASSFSGEGYGYTF. The CDR3 bases are TGTGCCAGCAGTTTTTCGGGAGAAGGCTATGGCTACACCTTC.

This clonotype was seen ten or more times. The chain recombines TRBV2 with TRBJ1-5; TRBD1 matches at 7 bases. V lost 0 bases and J lost 4; bases outside the gene matches: 0. Germline CDR1 and CDR2: SNHLY and FYNNEI. The CDR3 sequence is 14 residues long. CDR3 coding DNA: TGTGCCAGCAGTGAAGCGGGACAGAATCAGCCCCAGCATTTT. It yields the protein CASSEAGQNQPQHF.

This clonotype has a handful of counts. V and J are TRBV6-5 and TRBJ2-1; 8 nucleotides match TRBD2. From germline, CDR1 is MNHEY and CDR2 SVGAGI. This CDR3 spans 16 amino acids. The V segment lost 2 bases and the J segment 4 bases; nucleotides outside the gene matches: 7. The CDR3 DNA sequence: TGTGCCAGCAGTTACCTTTTTACTAGCGGTTACAATGAGCAGTTCTTC. Translated, it gives CASSYLFTSGYNEQFF.

In its sample, this clonotype was seen a few times. V and J are TRBV12-3 or TRBV12-4 and TRBJ1-4; 7 bases match TRBD1. With 7 bases clipped from V and 3 bases from J, the junction kept 8 bases outside the gene matches. This CDR3 has 15 residues. The CDR3 is CASTLVGGSNEKLFF. CDR3 in DNA: TGTGCCAGCACCTTAGTAGGGGGCTCTAATGAAAAACTGTTTTTT.

The CDR3 DNA reads as TGTGCCAGCAGTCTAGACAAGAACACCGGGGAGCTGTTTTTT. Its translation is CASSLDKNTGELFF. The J gene is TRBJ2-2, the V gene TRBV6-1; D unclear. Between the trimmed V and J ends, which lost 5 bases and 1 base, there was a span of 8 bases. Germline V gene data show CDR1 as MNHNS and CDR2 as SASEGT. The CDR3 length is 14 residues.

This clonotype was counted only a few times. J is TRBJ2-5 and V is TRBV13, with D unresolved. The V end lost 1 base, the J end lost 5 bases, and 11 bases lay between the germline ends. This CDR3 comprises 14 residues. From germline, CDR1 is PRHDT and CDR2 FYEKMQ (reference sequence). CDR3 sequence (DNA): TGTGCCAGCAGCTTAGTTCGCAACCGGGAGACCCAGTACTTC. Protein: CASSLVRNRETQYF. Filled out from reference TRBV13 and TRBJ2-5, the complete variable domain reads AAGVIQSPRHLIKEKRETATLKCYPIPRHDTVYWYQQGPGQDPQFLISFYEKMQSDKGSIPDRFSAQQFSDYHSELNMSSLELGDSALYFCASSLVRNRETQYFGPGTRLLVL.

This clonotype has only a few counts. The CDR3, as DNA: TGTGCCAGCTCATTCCTAGCGACTAACACCGGGGAGCTGTTTTTT. Protein product: CASSFLATNTGELFF. V and J are TRBV18 and TRBJ2-2; D perhaps matches TRBD2 (6 bases). The CDR3 consists of 15 residues. Trimming stripped 5 bases from V and 2 bases from J, with 12 bases between. CDR1 is KGHSH and CDR2 is LQKENI in the germline V gene.

This clonotype has a count of ten or more. This chain uses TRBV30 with TRBJ1-5; 7 nucleotides align to TRBD1. This CDR3 is 14 amino acids long. V dropped 7 bases and J dropped 0; count of bases not matched to a gene: 6. Germline V gene data show CDR1 as GTSNPN and CDR2 as SVGIG (reference sequence). The CDR3: CALRQGNSNQPQHF. As DNA, the CDR3 is TGTGCCTTGCGACAGGGAAATAGCAATCAGCCCCAGCATTTT.

This clonotype was detected a few times. The chain uses TRBV6-1 and TRBJ1-5; a weak D match, TRBD1 (5 bases). Germline V gene sequence: CDR1 MNHNS, CDR2 SASEGT. V was trimmed by 6 bases and J by 5 bases, leaving 14 bases between them. There are 14 residues in the CDR3. The CDR3 bases are TGTGCCAGCAGCAAGCGACAGTTTCATCAGCCCCAGCATTTT. Encoded protein: CASSKRQFHQPQHF.

The V gene is TRBV5-6, the J gene TRBJ1-4, with TRBD1 as a possible D gene (5 bases). CDR1 is SGHDT and CDR2 is YYEEEE in the germline V gene. The CDR3 totals 14 residues. The germline V and J ends were trimmed by 1 base and 8 bases, with 12 bases remaining between them. The DNA for the CDR3 is TGTGCCAGCAGCTTGTCCTGGGGGGTGGAAAAACTGTTTTTT. It is translated as CASSLSWGVEKLFF. The whole variable domain, remainder taken from reference TRBV5-6 and TRBJ1-4, is DAGVTQSPTHLIKTRGQQVTLRCSPKSGHDTVSWYQQALGQGPQFIFQYYEEEERQRGNFPDRFSGHQFPNYSSELNVNALLLGDSALYLCASSLSWGVEKLFFGSGTQLSVL.

In its sample, this clonotype was seen many times. V is TRBV20-1 and J is TRBJ2-1, with TRBD1 identical over 9 bases. The CDR3 contains 16 residues. Germline V gene data show CDR1 as DFQATT and CDR2 as SNEGSKA (reference sequence). Trimming cost V 1 base and J 0 bases; bases outside gene matches: 4. CDR3 nucleotides: TGCAGTGCTAGAGTGGCGACAGGGGGCTCCTACAATGAGCAGTTCTTC. Translating it yields CSARVATGGSYNEQFF.

The chain combines TRBV7-2 with TRBJ2-1; 13 nucleotides agree with TRBD2. J gave up 7 bases and V 7 bases, and 10 bases lay outside the gene matches. The CDR3 runs 16 residues. CDR1 and CDR2 (germline): SGHTA, FQGNSA. The CDR3 DNA follows: TGTGCCAGCACCGAGACTAGCGGGAGGCTCGATAATGAGCAGTTCTTC. The encoded protein is CASTETSGRLDNEQFF.

This clonotype was picked up a small number of times. Written as DNA, the CDR3 is TGTGCCAGCTCAGAAGACAGGGTTGGTAACTATGGCTACACCTTC. Protein product: CASSEDRVGNYGYTF. The chain couples TRBV18 to TRBJ1-2, with 7 bases matching TRBD1. J gave up 1 base and V 5 bases, and 7 bases lay outside the gene matches. The length of the CDR3 is 15 residues. Germline loops: CDR1 KGHSH, CDR2 LQKENI.

The rearrangement joins TRBV19 to TRBJ2-2; 7 bases fit TRBD1. From germline, CDR1 is LNHDA and CDR2 SQIVND (reference sequence). CDR3 length equals 16 residues. V shed 5 bases, J shed 2 bases, and the junction held 8 bases outside the gene matches. The CDR3: CASSQRTGANTGELFF. CDR3 DNA sequence: TGTGCCAGTAGTCAGCGGACAGGAGCAAACACCGGGGAGCTGTTTTTT. The full variable domain, completed using reference TRBV19 and TRBJ2-2, is DGGITQSPKYLFRKEGQNVTLSCEQNLNHDAMYWYRQDPGQGLRLIYYSQIVNDFQKGDIAEGYSVSREKKESFPLTVTSAQKNPTAFYLCASSQRTGANTGELFFGEGSRLTVL.

This clonotype was counted many times. This sequence joins TRBV15 and TRBJ2-7, with 9 bases fitting TRBD2. The germline CDR1 and CDR2 sequences are LNHNV and YYDKDF (reference sequence). Losses at the gene ends were 4 bases for V and 1 base for J; bases not matched to a gene: 5. The CDR3 loop spans 15 amino acids. This CDR3 is CATSKLTSGSYEQYF. The CDR3, as DNA: TGTGCCACCAGCAAATTGACTAGCGGATCCTACGAGCAGTACTTC.

This clonotype appeared a few times. The rearrangement joins TRBV5-8 to TRBJ2-7; TRBD1 matches 8 bases. The CDR3 sequence is 12 residues long. V shed 4 bases and J 9 bases; nucleotides not matched to a gene: 6. Germline CDR1 reads SGHTS; CDR2 reads YDEGEE. The CDR3, as DNA: TGTGCCAGCAGCCAGGACAGGGCAGCGCAGTACTTC. Amino acids: CASSQDRAAQYF.

This clonotype was observed at least ten times. The J gene is TRBJ1-2, the V gene TRBV20-1; D gene ambiguous. The germline V gene has CDR1 DFQATT and CDR2 SNEGSKA (reference sequence). With 0 bases removed from V and 5 bases from J, the gap between germline ends came to 7 bases. The CDR3 loop spans 12 amino acids. This chain's CDR3 is CSARDLPYGYTF. CDR3 nucleotide sequence: TGCAGTGCTAGAGATCTGCCTTATGGCTACACCTTC.

The chain couples TRBV19 to TRBJ2-1; tentative D call: TRBD2 (5 bases). Germline-derived CDR1 and CDR2 are LNHDA and SQIVND (reference sequence). The V end lost 7 bases, the J end lost 5 bases, and 12 bases lay between the germline ends. The CDR3 covers 13 residues. CDR3 protein: CASKASPNNEQFF. CDR3 DNA: TGTGCCAGTAAGGCTAGCCCCAACAATGAGCAGTTCTTC.

The rearrangement links TRBV18 to TRBJ1-4, with 8 bases that match TRBD1. The CDR3 spans 15 residues. The V gene end was trimmed by 4 bases and the J gene end by 7 bases; junction bases not matched to a gene: 8. From germline, CDR1 is KGHSH and CDR2 LQKENI. The CDR3 loop is CASSLTQGAGEKLFF. CDR3 nucleotides: TGTGCCAGCTCACTGACTCAGGGGGCTGGTGAAAAACTGTTTTTT.